A single sample is the source of the 16 T cell receptor beta chains below, sequenced in a study of graft-versus-host responses after intestinal transplantation. Their recognized antigens are unknown. Produced via immunoSEQ multiplex PCR; TCRdb's table is partial and in-frame only. The table includes some 92,000 clones, 80% to 95% detected once. Sequencing used unstimulated CD4+ T cells sorted from spleen or lymph node cells, obtained before intestinal transplant. These receptors originate from a human donor who received an intestinal transplant.

In this sample, this clone turned up once. The CDR3 DNA reads as TGTGCCTGGAGTGTGCAGGGATACGAGCAGTACTTC. It yields the protein CAWSVQGYEQYF. The chain links TRBV30 to TRBJ2-7, with D perhaps TRBD1 (5 bases). This CDR3 contains 12 residues. Germline CDR1 is GTSNPN and CDR2 is SVGIG (reference sequence). V was trimmed by 0 bases and J by 4 bases, leaving 7 bases between them.

The V call is TRBV27, the J call TRBJ1-2; 8 bases are shared with TRBD1. The germline gives CDR1 MNHEY, CDR2 SMNVEV (reference sequence). This CDR3 region has 14 residues. Trimming cost V 4 bases and J 7 bases; bases outside gene matches: 8. CDR3 bases: TGTGCCAGCAGTTACTACAGGGGGGTAGGTGGCTACACCTTC. This codes for CASSYYRGVGGYTF.

The genes are TRBV27 and TRBJ1-6; weak D call: TRBD1 (5 bases). Trimming stripped 6 bases from V and 5 bases from J, with 11 bases between. The CDR3 length is 14 residues. Germline CDR1 reads MNHEY; CDR2 reads SMNVEV (reference sequence). The CDR3 sequence is CASRPWGNNSPLHF. The CDR3 DNA reads as TGTGCCAGCAGGCCCTGGGGGAATAATTCACCCCTCCACTTT.

This clone was recorded only once. Compared with germline, one end of the junction differs, possibly owing to a read error. This chain connects TRBV7-6 to TRBJ2-7; 7 bases match TRBD1. Germline assignment: CDR1 SGHVS and CDR2 FNYEAQ. The CDR3 spans 14 residues. The CDR3 nucleotides read TGTGCCAGCAGCTTAGGGAAGGGGGCCTATGAGCAGTACTTC. It translates to CASSLGKGAYEQYF.

This clone was recorded a few times. The rearrangement links TRBV6-4 to TRBJ1-5, with D unresolved. Germline V CDR1 and CDR2: MRHNA, SNTAGT. The CDR3 spans 18 residues. Trimming stripped 10 bases from V and 5 bases from J, with 30 bases between. The CDR3 DNA is TGTGCCACGCCCTTTCCACCTTTCTGGTTCGCCAAATATCAGCCCCAGCATTTT. This codes for CATPFPPFWFAKYQPQHF.

The chain couples TRBV5-6 to TRBJ1-2; maybe TRBD1 (5 bases). Trimming pared 4 bases from V and 8 bases from J, leaving 27 bases between. Germline CDR1 SGHDT, CDR2 YYEEEE. The CDR3 spans 17 residues. CDR3 loop: CASSPGEKTGPFRGYTF. DNA of the CDR3: TGTGCCAGCAGCCCCGGAGAGAAAACAGGTCCTTTTCGGGGCTACACCTTC.

The table lists this clone with a count of one. V and J are TRBV10-3 and TRBJ2-5; 10 bases match TRBD2. CDR1 is ENHRY, CDR2 SYGVKD, per germline. V was clipped by 3 bases and J by 5 bases; unmatched bases: 9. The CDR3 consists of 16 residues. This CDR3 is CAISETAGGPYETQYF. CDR3 nucleotides: TGTGCCATCAGTGAAACAGCGGGAGGGCCTTACGAGACCCAGTACTTC.

This rearrangement joins TRBV10-1 to TRBJ2-1; D is possibly TRBD2 (5 bases). Germline-derived CDR1 and CDR2 are WNHNN and SYGVQD (reference sequence). This CDR3 region has 15 residues. Trimming pared 0 bases from V and 6 bases from J, leaving 12 bases between. This chain's CDR3 is CASSESKGAFNEQFF. The CDR3 DNA reads as TGCGCCAGCAGTGAGTCGAAGGGAGCCTTCAATGAGCAGTTCTTC.

This chain connects TRBV7-7 to TRBJ2-1; 10 bases are a match to TRBD1. V shed 5 bases and J 10 bases; nucleotides not matched to a gene: 8. Germline CDR1 and CDR2: SSHAT and FNYEAQ (reference sequence). CDR3 length: 14 amino acids. The CDR3 sequence is CASSPRQGAWEQFF. CDR3 nucleotide sequence: TGTGCCAGCAGCCCTCGACAGGGGGCATGGGAGCAGTTCTTC.

This clone showed up just once. The DNA for the CDR3 is TGCGCCAGCAGCTTGGGCCGGTCCTACGAGCAGTACTTC. The encoded protein is CASSLGRSYEQYF. The chain links TRBV5-1 to TRBJ2-7; D unresolved. V lost 0 bases and J 1 base, leaving 5 bases between the germline ends. CDR1 and CDR2 (germline): SGHRS, YFSETQ. This CDR3 is 13 amino acids long.

The chain links TRBV6-1 to TRBJ2-3, with TRBD2 matching 10 bases. CDR3 length: 15 residues. The V and J ends lost 7 bases and 2 bases, in that order; junction bases with no gene match: 6. Germline V gives CDR1 MNHNS, CDR2 SASEGT. Written as DNA, the CDR3 is TGTGCCAGCATGACTACTAGCGGGGTCACAGATACGCAGTATTTT. Its translation: CASMTTSGVTDTQYF.

This clone has a handful of counts. The chain links TRBV2 to TRBJ1-2; maybe TRBD1 (6 bases). The ends were cut back, 2 bases at V and 3 bases at J, with 13 bases in the middle. The CDR3 is 15 residues long. The V gene's germline CDR1 is SNHLY and CDR2 FYNNEI. CDR3 nucleotide sequence: TGTGCCAGCAGTGAACGGGGGGCCCTATACTATGGCTACACCTTC. As protein: CASSERGALYYGYTF.

The CDR3 reads CASSPSGQNYEQYF. CDR3 coding DNA: TGTGCCAGCTCACCTTCAGGACAGAACTACGAGCAGTACTTC. The chain couples TRBV18 to TRBJ2-5, with a weak D call TRBD1 (6 bases). The J call may be incorrect, as the DNA end agrees better with TRBJ2-7. The CDR3 length is 14 residues. The germline V gene has CDR1 KGHSH and CDR2 LQKENI.

The chain couples TRBV6-5 to TRBJ1-1; D may be TRBD1 (5 bases). The CDR3 consists of 15 residues. Germline assignment: CDR1 MNHEY and CDR2 SVGAGI. Trimming pared 5 bases from V and 0 bases from J, leaving 13 bases between. The CDR3 DNA reads as TGTGCCAGCAGTCCCAGGGACTTACTGAACACTGAAGCTTTCTTT. Protein product: CASSPRDLLNTEAFF.

The chain has TRBV25-1 and TRBJ2-1; perhaps TRBD2 as D (6 bases). Germline V lookup: CDR1 MGHDK, CDR2 SYGVNS. There are 17 residues in the CDR3. V shed 5 bases and J shed 4 bases, with 21 bases lying between them. For the CDR3, the DNA is TGTGCCAGCAGTTTAGGAGGTAGCGGCGTACAATACAATGAGCAGTTCTTC. It specifies CASSLGGSGVQYNEQFF.

Worth noting for this clone: The same CDR3 is also encoded by other DNA sequences in this sample. V and J are TRBV30 and TRBJ1-1, with D uncertain. In germline, CDR1 is GTSNPN, CDR2 SVGIG (reference sequence). Trimming stripped 2 bases from V and 0 bases from J, with 1 base between. The CDR3 has 11 amino acids. DNA for the CDR3: TGTGCCTGGAGTCTGAACACTGAAGCTTTCTTT. It codes for CAWSLNTEAFF. Full variable domain (outside the CDR3, taken from reference TRBV30 and TRBJ1-1): SQTIHQWPATLVQPVGSPLSLECTVEGTSNPNLYWYRQAAGRGLQLLFYSVGIGQISSEVPQNLSASRPQDRQFILSSKKLLLSDSGFYLCAWSLNTEAFFGQGTRLTVV.